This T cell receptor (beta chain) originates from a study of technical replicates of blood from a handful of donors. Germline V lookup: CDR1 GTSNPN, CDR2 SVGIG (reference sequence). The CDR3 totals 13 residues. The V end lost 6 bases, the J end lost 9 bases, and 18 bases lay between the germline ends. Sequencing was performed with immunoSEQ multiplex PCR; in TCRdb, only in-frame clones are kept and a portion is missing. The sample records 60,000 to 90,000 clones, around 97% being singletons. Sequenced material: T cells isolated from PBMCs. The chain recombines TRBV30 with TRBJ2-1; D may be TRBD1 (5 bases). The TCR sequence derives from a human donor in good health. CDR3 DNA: TGTGCCTGCTCCCCCTACGGAAGGGGTGAGCAGTTCTTC. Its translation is CACSPYGRGEQFF.